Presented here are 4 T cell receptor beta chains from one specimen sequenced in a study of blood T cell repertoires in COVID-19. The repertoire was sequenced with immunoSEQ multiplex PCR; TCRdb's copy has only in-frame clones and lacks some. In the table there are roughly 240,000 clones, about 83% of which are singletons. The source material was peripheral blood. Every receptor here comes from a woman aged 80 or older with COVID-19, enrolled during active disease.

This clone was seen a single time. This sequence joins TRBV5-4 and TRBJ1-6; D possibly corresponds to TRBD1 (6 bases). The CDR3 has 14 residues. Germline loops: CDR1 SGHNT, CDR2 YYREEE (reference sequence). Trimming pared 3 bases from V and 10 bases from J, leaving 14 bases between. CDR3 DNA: TGTGCCAGCAGCTCCCGGGACATAAAATCACCCCTCCACTTT. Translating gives CASSSRDIKSPLHF.

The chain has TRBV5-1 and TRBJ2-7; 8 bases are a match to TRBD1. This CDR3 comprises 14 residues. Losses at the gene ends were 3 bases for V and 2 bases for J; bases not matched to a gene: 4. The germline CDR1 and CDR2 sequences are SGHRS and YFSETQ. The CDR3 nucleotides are TGCGCCAGCAGCTCTGACAGGGGAGCCTACGAGCAGTACTTC. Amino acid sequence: CASSSDRGAYEQYF.

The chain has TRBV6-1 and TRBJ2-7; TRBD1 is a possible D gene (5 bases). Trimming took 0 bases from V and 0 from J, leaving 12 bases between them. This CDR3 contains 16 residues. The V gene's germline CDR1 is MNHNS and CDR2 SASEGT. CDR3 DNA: TGTGCCAGCAGTGAAGCGGGGCTCCGAAGCTCCTACGAGCAGTACGTC. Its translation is CASSEAGLRSSYEQYV.

CDR3 in amino acids: CASSLSGGQPQHF. The CDR3 DNA reads as TGTGCCAGCAGCTTGTCAGGGGGTCAGCCCCAGCATTTT. J is TRBJ1-5 and V is TRBV7-3; 7 nucleotides align to TRBD1. V lost 3 bases, J lost 6 bases, and 2 bases stayed unmatched. CDR1 is SGHTA, CDR2 FQGTGA, per germline. CDR3 length: 13 amino acids.